These 24 T cell receptor beta chains originate from one sample sequenced in a study of T-cell reconstitution after alpha-beta-depleted transplantation in children. The authors prepared the TCRbeta library with unique molecular identifiers. Each CDR3 protein gets one entry after TCRdb re-called the PCR reads with MiXCR. The sample shows roughly 200,000 distinct CDR3 sequences, approximately 10% of them seen only once. The material sequenced was PBMCs from the stem cell graft donor, taken from the stem cell graft. The receptor source for this set is a human donor who donated a stem cell graft to a child with acute lymphoblastic leukemia.

This clonotype has ten or more counts. The chain recombines TRBV28 with TRBJ2-7, with 9 bases aligning to TRBD1. V dropped 2 bases and J dropped 4; count of bases not matched to a gene: 3. The length of the CDR3 is 14 residues. Germline CDR1 is MDHEN and CDR2 is SYDVKM. This chain's CDR3 is CASSLVQGAYEQYF. The CDR3 coding sequence is TGTGCCAGCAGTTTAGTACAGGGGGCTTACGAGCAGTACTTC.

The rearrangement joins TRBV19 to TRBJ1-6; possibly TRBD1 for D (5 bases). Trimming pared 10 bases from V and 5 bases from J, leaving 15 bases between. Germline loops: CDR1 LNHDA, CDR2 SQIVND (reference sequence). The CDR3 loop spans 14 amino acids. The CDR3 nucleotides are TGTGCCATCGGGGGTCGCAGAGATAATTCACCCCTCCACTTT. Its translation: CAIGGRRDNSPLHF. Supplemented by reference TRBV19 and TRBJ1-6, the full variable domain reads DGGITQSPKYLFRKEGQNVTLSCEQNLNHDAMYWYRQDPGQGLRLIYYSQIVNDFQKGDIAEGYSVSREKKESFPLTVTSAQKNPTAFYLCAIGGRRDNSPLHFGNGTRLTVT.

This clonotype was picked up many times. V is TRBV6-5 and J is TRBJ1-1; possibly TRBD1 for D (6 bases). The CDR3 length is 11 residues. Trimming cost V 6 bases and J 6 bases, with 8 bases left between them. CDR1 MNHEY and CDR2 SVGAGI come from the germline V gene. CDR3 residues: CASRRGSEAFF. CDR3 sequence (DNA): TGTGCCAGCAGGAGGGGGTCTGAAGCTTTCTTT.

The chain joins TRBV5-1 to TRBJ1-4; D is possibly TRBD1 (6 bases). The CDR3 spans 16 residues. Trimming took 4 bases from V and 1 from J, leaving 14 bases between them. Germline V gene sequence: CDR1 SGHRS, CDR2 YFSETQ. The CDR3: CASSHITRGTNEKLFF. CDR3 coding DNA: TGCGCCAGCAGCCACATTACCAGGGGAACTAATGAAAAACTGTTTTTT.

In this sample, this clonotype turned up a few times. The genes are TRBV6-4 and TRBJ2-1, with 7 bases lining up with TRBD2. The CDR3 covers 16 residues. The trim removed 2 bases at V and 4 bases at J, leaving 8 bases unmatched. CDR1 and CDR2 (germline): MRHNA, SNTAGT. The DNA for the CDR3 is TGTGCCAGCAGTGACACCGGGACTACCTTATACAATGAGCAGTTCTTC. The encoded protein is CASSDTGTTLYNEQFF.

This clonotype was picked up many times. V is TRBV7-6 and J is TRBJ2-1; possible D gene TRBD1, 5 bases. CDR3 length: 14 amino acids. Germline CDR1 SGHVS, CDR2 FNYEAQ. V lost 3 bases and J 7 bases, leaving 13 bases between the germline ends. CDR3 DNA sequence: TGTGCCAGCAGCTTTCAGCCAGGGTTAAATGAGCAGTTCTTC. Translation gives CASSFQPGLNEQFF. Combining the CDR3 with reference TRBV7-6 and TRBJ2-1 gives the whole variable domain GAGVSQSPRYKVTKRGQDVALRCDPISGHVSLYWYRQALGQGPEFLTYFNYEAQQDKSGLPNDRFSAERPEGSISTLTIQRTEQRDSAMYRCASSFQPGLNEQFFGPGTRLTVL.

This clonotype was observed at least ten times. This chain connects TRBV5-1 to TRBJ1-4, with D possibly being TRBD1 (5 bases). Germline-derived CDR1 and CDR2 are SGHRS and YFSETQ. The V end was cut by 4 bases, the J end by 7 bases, with 20 bases between. CDR3 length equals 16 residues. DNA of the CDR3: TGCGCCAGCAGCACGGGTTTCCGGGGCCGCGGTGAAAAACTGTTTTTT. Translated, it gives CASSTGFRGRGEKLFF.

Many counts were recorded for this clonotype. V and J are TRBV5-1 and TRBJ2-3; 10 bases line up with TRBD1. CDR3 size: 18 residues. V shed 2 bases, J shed 0 bases, and the junction held 9 bases outside the gene matches. The germline V gene encodes CDR1 SGHRS and CDR2 YFSETQ. The CDR3 region is CASSLGDRGPLSTDTQYF. CDR3 in DNA: TGCGCCAGCAGCTTAGGGGACAGGGGCCCTTTAAGCACAGATACGCAGTATTTT.

The chain links TRBV7-9 to TRBJ1-1; D gene unclear. V lost 1 base, J lost 1 base, and 10 bases lay in between. The CDR3 is made up of 15 amino acids. CDR1 and CDR2 (germline): SEHNR, FQNEAQ (reference sequence). For the CDR3, the DNA is TGTGCCAGCAGCTTAGAAGGCGGAAGGAACACTGAAGCTTTCTTT. This sequence encodes CASSLEGGRNTEAFF.

The V and J genes are TRBV7-6 and TRBJ1-1; D not certain. CDR3 length equals 16 residues. With 4 bases removed from V and 1 base from J, the gap between germline ends came to 16 bases. CDR1 and CDR2 from the germline V gene are SGHVS and FNYEAQ. CDR3 DNA: TGTGCCAGCAGCTACGCGGGTGGGAGTACGAACACTGAAGCTTTCTTT. Protein: CASSYAGGSTNTEAFF.

This clonotype was detected a few times. The rearrangement joins TRBV20-1 to TRBJ1-1; TRBD1 might be the D (6 bases). CDR1 DFQATT and CDR2 SNEGSKA come from the germline V gene (reference sequence). This CDR3 is 17 amino acids long. Between the trimmed V and J ends, which lost 0 bases and 1 base, there was a span of 18 bases. Here the CDR3 reads CSARDFKSEQGNTEAFF. DNA for the CDR3: TGCAGTGCTAGAGACTTCAAATCCGAACAGGGGAACACTGAAGCTTTCTTT.

This clonotype was recorded at least ten times. The genes are TRBV3-1 and TRBJ1-2; TRBD1 matches 8 bases. V gave up 4 bases and J gave up 2 bases; unmatched junction bases: 15. This CDR3 has 18 amino acids. The germline V gene has CDR1 LGHDT and CDR2 YNNKEL (reference sequence). The CDR3 protein is CASSPTGQGTARNYGYTF. CDR3 DNA sequence: TGTGCCAGCAGCCCTACAGGACAGGGTACCGCAAGAAACTATGGCTACACCTTC.

This chain joins TRBV24-1 and TRBJ2-5; a weak D match, TRBD2 (5 bases). V was cut by 4 bases and J by 7 bases, with 21 bases left in between. Germline V gives CDR1 KGHDR, CDR2 SFDVKD. This CDR3 comprises 16 residues. CDR3 bases: TGTGCCACCAGTGACCCCTCGGAGGACCAAACGGGGACCCAGTACTTC. As protein: CATSDPSEDQTGTQYF.

This clonotype was counted ten times or more. CDR3 DNA: TGTGCCAGCAGCGTAGAGTCAGGGGCCTCCTACAATGAGCAGTTCTTC. Translated: CASSVESGASYNEQFF. This rearrangement joins TRBV7-2 to TRBJ2-1, with D maybe TRBD1 (6 bases). Trimming left V 5 bases short and J 0 bases short, with 14 bases between. This CDR3 region has 16 residues. From germline, CDR1 is SGHTA and CDR2 FQGNSA.

The rearrangement uses TRBV12-3 or TRBV12-4 and TRBJ1-2; the D is unclear. The CDR3 has 13 amino acids. Trimming left V 3 bases short and J 8 bases short, with 13 bases between. The CDR3: CASSFSSGEGYTF. The CDR3 bases are TGTGCCAGCAGTTTCTCGTCAGGCGAAGGCTACACCTTC.

The chain employs TRBV4-2 and TRBJ1-5; weak D call: TRBD1 (6 bases). The CDR3 contains 17 residues. Deletions cut 0 bases from V and 1 base from J, with 13 bases between. Germline values: CDR1 LGHNA, CDR2 YNFKEQ. The CDR3 bases are TGTGCCAGCAGCCAAGATAGAACACAGGGAAGCAATCAGCCCCAGCATTTT. Translating gives CASSQDRTQGSNQPQHF.

This clonotype was recorded a few times. The chain links TRBV12-3 or TRBV12-4 to TRBJ2-5, with TRBD2 matching 11 bases. V lost 7 bases, J lost 2 bases, and 9 bases stayed unmatched. The CDR3 spans 16 residues. CDR3 sequence: CASTAGTSGVQETQYF. CDR3 DNA sequence: TGTGCCAGCACAGCCGGGACTAGCGGAGTTCAAGAGACCCAGTACTTC.

CDR3 region: CASSESGDLADTQYF. For the CDR3, the DNA is TGCGCCAGCAGTGAGTCAGGGGATCTCGCAGATACGCAGTATTTT. This chain links TRBV10-1 with TRBJ2-3, with D maybe TRBD1 (5 bases). CDR3 length: 15 amino acids. V lost 0 bases and J 4 bases, leaving 11 bases between the germline ends. The germline V gene has CDR1 WNHNN and CDR2 SYGVQD (reference sequence).

The J gene is TRBJ1-2, the V gene TRBV18; D uncertain. Germline-derived CDR1 and CDR2 are KGHSH and LQKENI. V dropped 2 bases and J dropped 2 bases, with 15 bases sitting between them. The CDR3 loop spans 16 amino acids. For the CDR3, the DNA is TGTGCCAGCTCACCATATACGTCAAGGGAGAACTATGGCTACACCTTC. Protein: CASSPYTSRENYGYTF.

Only a few counts were recorded for this clonotype. The chain joins TRBV29-1 to TRBJ2-7; 11 bases are a match to TRBD2. Trimming at V came to 7 bases and at J to 3 bases, leaving 14 bases not matched to a gene. Germline V lookup: CDR1 SQVTM, CDR2 ANQGSEA. CDR3 length equals 16 residues. This CDR3 reads CSAGGLAGGTFYEQYF. CDR3 nucleotides: TGCAGCGCCGGGGGCCTAGCGGGGGGAACTTTCTACGAGCAGTACTTC.

In its sample, this clonotype was seen many times. The chain has TRBV20-1 and TRBJ2-5; 9 bases fit TRBD2. Germline CDR1 and CDR2: DFQATT and SNEGSKA (reference sequence). The CDR3 runs to 13 residues. V gave up 6 bases and J gave up 5 bases; unmatched junction bases: 7. The CDR3 is CSASGGGAETQYF. The CDR3 nucleotides are TGCAGTGCCTCGGGCGGGGGGGCGGAGACCCAGTACTTC.

This clonotype was observed many times. The junction shows a germline mismatch at one end, possibly a read error. V usage is TRBV27 and J usage is TRBJ2-7, with a weak D call TRBD1 (5 bases). Germline V gene data show CDR1 as MNHEY and CDR2 as SMNVEV (reference sequence). CDR3 size: 13 residues. The CDR3 protein is CASSLSTGASSTF. The CDR3 coding sequence is TGTGCCAGCAGTTTATCTACTGGGGCCAGTAGTACCTTC.

This clonotype was counted once. The CDR3 ends on some other residue instead of the conserved phenylalanine or tryptophan, so this is likely a read error. The chain employs TRBV12-3 or TRBV12-4 and TRBJ1-4; 7 bases align to TRBD1. V lost 4 bases, J lost 7 bases, and 9 bases stayed unmatched. CDR3 length equals 15 residues. CDR3 amino acids: CASSSRQGAGEKLFY. DNA for the CDR3: TGTGCCAGCAGTTCCAGACAGGGCGCAGGTGAAAAACTGTTTTAT.

The chain recombines TRBV7-9 with TRBJ1-5, with D tentatively TRBD1 (6 bases). Germline CDR1 SEHNR, CDR2 FQNEAQ (reference sequence). The V end was cut by 1 base, the J end by 6 bases, with 10 bases between. The CDR3 runs to 14 residues. CDR3 coding DNA: TGTGCCAGCAGCTTAGACAGGGTTACTCAGCCCCAGCATTTT. Translated, it gives CASSLDRVTQPQHF.